The 6 T cell receptor beta chains in this list originate from one sample, sequenced in a study of cytomegalovirus exposure and HLA in healthy donors. PCR amplification relied on 60 Vbeta primers (plus 13 Jbeta primers). Clones were sequenced by immunoSEQ multiplex PCR, and TCRdb holds only the in-frame ones, with some missing. The sample contains hundreds of thousands of clones, approximately 90% of which appear only once. Sample: PBMCs. These receptors came from a woman between 18 and 29 years old in good health and CMV-seronegative.

V gene TRBV29-1 combines with J gene TRBJ1-4; D possibly corresponds to TRBD1 (5 bases). The germline CDR1 and CDR2 sequences are SQVTM and ANQGSEA. The CDR3 is 14 amino acids. With 6 bases removed from V and 7 bases from J, the gap between germline ends came to 18 bases. The CDR3 bases are TGCAGCGTACAACAGGCGATCACCCGTGAAAAACTGTTTTTT. It is translated as CSVQQAITREKLFF.

The rearrangement joins TRBV7-6 to TRBJ2-1; 9 positions agree with TRBD1. Germline lookup yields CDR1 SGHVS and CDR2 FNYEAQ. The CDR3 covers 17 residues. J gave up 5 bases and V 4 bases, and 12 bases lay outside the gene matches. The CDR3 nucleotides read TGTGCCAGCAGCTCCCCTACATCGGGACAGGGAAACAATGAGCAGTTCTTC. Amino acid sequence: CASSSPTSGQGNNEQFF.

J is TRBJ2-3 and V is TRBV5-8; no reliable D call. Germline V lookup: CDR1 SGHTS, CDR2 YDEGEE. V lost 4 bases and J lost 1, with 7 bases in between. This CDR3 is 13 amino acids long. The CDR3 spells CASSPSGTDTQYF. CDR3 sequence (DNA): TGTGCCAGCAGCCCGTCGGGCACAGATACGCAGTATTTT.

The chain joins TRBV5-1 to TRBJ2-1, with 9 bases that match TRBD2. J lost 5 bases, V lost 4 bases, and 7 bases had no gene match. CDR3 length equals 15 residues. Germline V gene data show CDR1 as SGHRS and CDR2 as YFSETQ. CDR3 residues: CASSPIERGDNEQFF. CDR3 DNA: TGCGCCAGCAGCCCCATAGAGCGGGGGGACAATGAGCAGTTCTTC.

J is TRBJ1-1 and V is TRBV7-9, with a weak D call TRBD1 (6 bases). CDR1 is SEHNR and CDR2 is FQNEAQ in the germline V gene (reference sequence). This CDR3 region has 12 residues. V lost 9 bases, J lost 3 bases, and 11 bases lay in between. CDR3 protein: CASDPGDTEAFF. In nucleotides, the CDR3 is TGTGCCAGTGATCCAGGGGACACTGAAGCTTTCTTT.

This chain connects TRBV6-1 to TRBJ2-7; a possible D gene is TRBD2 (6 bases). The CDR3 sequence is 13 residues long. The V end was cut by 5 bases, the J end by 0 bases, with 8 bases between. Germline lookup yields CDR1 MNHNS and CDR2 SASEGT. CDR3 in amino acids: CASSRGSSYEQYF. The DNA of the CDR3 is TGTGCCAGCAGTCGGGGGAGCTCCTACGAGCAGTACTTC.